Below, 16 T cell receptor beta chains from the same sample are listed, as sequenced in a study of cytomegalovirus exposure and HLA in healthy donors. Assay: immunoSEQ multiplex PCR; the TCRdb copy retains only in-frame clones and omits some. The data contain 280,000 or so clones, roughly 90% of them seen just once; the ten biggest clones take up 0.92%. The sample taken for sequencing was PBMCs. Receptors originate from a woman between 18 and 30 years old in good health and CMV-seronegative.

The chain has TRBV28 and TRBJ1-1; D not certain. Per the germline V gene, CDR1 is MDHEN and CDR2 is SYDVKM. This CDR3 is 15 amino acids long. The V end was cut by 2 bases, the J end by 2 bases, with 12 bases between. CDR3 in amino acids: CASSLAGQTNTEAFF. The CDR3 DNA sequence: TGTGCCAGCAGTTTAGCGGGCCAGACAAACACTGAAGCTTTCTTT.

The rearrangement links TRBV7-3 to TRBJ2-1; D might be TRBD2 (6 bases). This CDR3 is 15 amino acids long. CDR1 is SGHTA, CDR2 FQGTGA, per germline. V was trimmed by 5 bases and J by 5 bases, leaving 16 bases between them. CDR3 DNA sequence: TGTGCCAGCAGCGCCACGGGACTCGTTAACAATGAGCAGTTCTTC. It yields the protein CASSATGLVNNEQFF.

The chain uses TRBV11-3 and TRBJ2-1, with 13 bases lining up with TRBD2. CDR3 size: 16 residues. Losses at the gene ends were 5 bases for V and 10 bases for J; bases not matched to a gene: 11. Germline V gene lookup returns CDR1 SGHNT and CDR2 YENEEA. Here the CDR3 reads CASSPVSGLAGVEQFF. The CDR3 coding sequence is TGTGCCAGCAGCCCCGTCTCAGGACTAGCGGGAGTCGAGCAGTTCTTC.

The CDR3 spells CASSEGQGSLVTF. In DNA form, the CDR3 reads TGTGCCAGCAGTGAGGGACAGGGGTCACTCGTAACCTTC. The chain recombines TRBV6-1 with TRBJ1-2; TRBD1 matches 10 bases. Germline V gives CDR1 MNHNS, CDR2 SASEGT. The CDR3 runs 13 residues. Trimming took 3 bases from V and 14 from J; bases not matched to a gene: 9.

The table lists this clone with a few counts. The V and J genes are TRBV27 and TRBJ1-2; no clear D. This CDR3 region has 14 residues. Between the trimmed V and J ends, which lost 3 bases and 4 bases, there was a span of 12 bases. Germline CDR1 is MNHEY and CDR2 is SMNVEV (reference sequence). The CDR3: CASSLGQATYGYTF. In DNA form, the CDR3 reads TGTGCCAGCAGTTTGGGCCAGGCGACCTATGGCTACACCTTC.

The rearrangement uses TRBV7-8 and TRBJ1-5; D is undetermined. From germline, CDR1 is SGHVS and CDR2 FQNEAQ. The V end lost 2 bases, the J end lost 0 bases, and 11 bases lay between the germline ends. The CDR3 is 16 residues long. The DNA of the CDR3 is TGTGCCAGCAGCTTAATGGCATATGTTAGCAATCAGCCCCAGCATTTT. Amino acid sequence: CASSLMAYVSNQPQHF. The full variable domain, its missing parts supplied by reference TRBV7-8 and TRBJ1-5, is GAGVSQSPRYKVAKRGQDVALRCDPISGHVSLFWYQQALGQGPEFLTYFQNEAQLDKSGLPSDRFFAERPEGSVSTLKIQRTQQEDSAVYLCASSLMAYVSNQPQHFGDGTRLSIL.

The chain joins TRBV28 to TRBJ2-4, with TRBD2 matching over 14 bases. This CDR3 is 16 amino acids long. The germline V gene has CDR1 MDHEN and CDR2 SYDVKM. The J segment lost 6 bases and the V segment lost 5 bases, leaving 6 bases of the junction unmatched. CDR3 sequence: CASSPIGLAGGNIQYF. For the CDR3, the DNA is TGTGCCAGCAGTCCGATAGGACTAGCGGGAGGAAACATTCAGTACTTC.

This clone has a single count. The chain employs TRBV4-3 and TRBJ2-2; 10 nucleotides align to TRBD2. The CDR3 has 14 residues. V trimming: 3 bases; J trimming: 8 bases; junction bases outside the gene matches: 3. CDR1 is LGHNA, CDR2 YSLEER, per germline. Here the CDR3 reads CASSQETSGGELFF. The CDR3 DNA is TGCGCCAGCAGCCAGGAGACTAGCGGGGGGGAGCTGTTTTTT.

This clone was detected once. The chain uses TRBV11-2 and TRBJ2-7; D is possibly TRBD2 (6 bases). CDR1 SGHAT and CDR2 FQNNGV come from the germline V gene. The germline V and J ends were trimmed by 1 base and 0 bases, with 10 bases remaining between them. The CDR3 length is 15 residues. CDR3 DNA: TGTGCCAGCAGCTTAGCGTCGGGACTCTCCTACGAGCAGTACTTC. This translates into CASSLASGLSYEQYF.

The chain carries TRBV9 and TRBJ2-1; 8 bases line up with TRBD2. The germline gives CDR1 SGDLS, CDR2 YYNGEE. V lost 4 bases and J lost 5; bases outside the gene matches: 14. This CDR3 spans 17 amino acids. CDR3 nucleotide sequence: TGTGCCAGCAGCCACCGTTTAGGCGGGAGGCTCAACAATGAGCAGTTCTTC. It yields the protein CASSHRLGGRLNNEQFF.

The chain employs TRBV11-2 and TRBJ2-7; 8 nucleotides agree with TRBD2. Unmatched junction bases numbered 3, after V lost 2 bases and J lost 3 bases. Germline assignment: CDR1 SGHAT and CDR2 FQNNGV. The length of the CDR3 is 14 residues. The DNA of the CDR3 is TGTGCCAGCAGCTTATCTACTAGCGGCTACGAGCAGTACTTC. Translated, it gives CASSLSTSGYEQYF.

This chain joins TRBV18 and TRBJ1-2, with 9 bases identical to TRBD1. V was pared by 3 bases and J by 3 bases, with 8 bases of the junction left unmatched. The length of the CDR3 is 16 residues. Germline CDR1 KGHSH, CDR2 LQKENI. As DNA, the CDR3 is TGTGCCAGCTCACCGAAGCCAGGGACAGGGCACTATGGCTACACCTTC. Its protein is CASSPKPGTGHYGYTF.

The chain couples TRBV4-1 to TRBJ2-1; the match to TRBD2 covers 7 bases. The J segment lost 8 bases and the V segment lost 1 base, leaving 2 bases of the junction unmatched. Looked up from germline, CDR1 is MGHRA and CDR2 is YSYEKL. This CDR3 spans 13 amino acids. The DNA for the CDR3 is TGCGCCAGCAGCCAAGGGGGGGGTTATGAGCAGTTCTTC. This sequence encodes CASSQGGGYEQFF.

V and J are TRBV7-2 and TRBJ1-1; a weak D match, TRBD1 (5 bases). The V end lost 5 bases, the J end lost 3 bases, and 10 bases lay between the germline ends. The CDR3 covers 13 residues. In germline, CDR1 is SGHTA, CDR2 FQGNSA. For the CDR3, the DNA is TGTGCCAGCAGCCCAGGGTTGGACACTGAAGCTTTCTTT. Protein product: CASSPGLDTEAFF.

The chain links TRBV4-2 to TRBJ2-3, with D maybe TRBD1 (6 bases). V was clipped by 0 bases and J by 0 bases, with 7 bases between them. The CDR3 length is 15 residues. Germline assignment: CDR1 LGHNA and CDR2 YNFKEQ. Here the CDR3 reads CASSQEGTSTDTQYF. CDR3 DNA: TGTGCCAGCAGCCAAGAGGGGACAAGCACAGATACGCAGTATTTT.

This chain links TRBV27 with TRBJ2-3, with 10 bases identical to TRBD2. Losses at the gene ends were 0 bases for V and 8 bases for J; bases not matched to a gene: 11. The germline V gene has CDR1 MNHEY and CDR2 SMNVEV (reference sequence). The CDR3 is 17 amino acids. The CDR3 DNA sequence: TGTGCCAGCAGTTTATCGTCTAGCGGGAGTATCGTAGGTACGCAGTATTTT. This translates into CASSLSSSGSIVGTQYF.